The 26 T cell receptor beta chains below were found in one sample sequenced in a study of control samples from healthy donors and cancer patients. Clones were sequenced by immunoSEQ multiplex PCR, and TCRdb holds only the in-frame ones, with some missing. The sample lists roughly 200,000 clones, roughly 94% occurring once. Sequenced input: blood. The receptor source for this set is a man in his fifties or sixties in good health.

This chain's CDR3 is CASSQGQARGYTF. The CDR3 region has the DNA TGTGCCAGCAGCCAGGGACAGGCTCGCGGCTACACCTTC. The rearrangement uses TRBV5-4 and TRBJ1-2; 8 positions match TRBD1. V lost 4 bases, J lost 8 bases, and 7 bases stayed unmatched. Germline V gene sequence: CDR1 SGHNT, CDR2 YYREEE (reference sequence). The CDR3 has 13 amino acids.

This chain joins TRBV18 and TRBJ2-1; unclear D gene. The CDR3 is 14 residues long. V was pared by 2 bases and J by 1 base, with 6 bases between. The germline V gene has CDR1 KGHSH and CDR2 LQKENI. CDR3 protein: CASSPETSYNEQFF. The CDR3 region has the DNA TGTGCCAGCTCACCAGAAACTTCCTACAATGAGCAGTTCTTC.

This clone was counted a single time. The genes are TRBV20-1 and TRBJ2-5; maybe TRBD1 (6 bases). The CDR3 consists of 11 residues. Germline-derived CDR1 and CDR2 are DFQATT and SNEGSKA (reference sequence). CDR3 nucleotide sequence: TGCAGGGGGGCAGACCAAGAGACCCAGTACTTC. This sequence encodes CRGADQETQYF.

The chain combines TRBV4-3 with TRBJ2-2; no definite D call. Deletions cut 0 bases from V and 0 bases from J, with 14 bases between. The CDR3 is 18 residues long. In germline, CDR1 is LGHNA, CDR2 YSLEER. The CDR3 nucleotides are TGCGCCAGCAGCCAAGATTTAATACAGAGCCCGAACACCGGGGAGCTGTTTTTT. As protein: CASSQDLIQSPNTGELFF.

The rearrangement joins TRBV18 to TRBJ1-2; 8 bases align to TRBD1. CDR3 length equals 13 residues. The germline V gene encodes CDR1 KGHSH and CDR2 LQKENI. V lost 7 bases to trimming and J lost 2 bases; unmatched junction nucleotides: 3. The DNA for the CDR3 is TGTGCCAGCTGGCGACAGGGGAACTATGGCTACACCTTC. This translates into CASWRQGNYGYTF.

On this clone itself: This sample also contains other DNA sequences that code for the same CDR3. V is TRBV5-1 and J is TRBJ2-5, with no clear D. V was trimmed by 2 bases and J by 2 bases, leaving 4 bases between them. CDR1 and CDR2 from the germline V gene are SGHRS and YFSETQ. CDR3 length: 12 amino acids. CDR3 in amino acids: CASSFGQETQYF. CDR3 DNA: TGCGCCAGCAGCTTCGGGCAAGAGACCCAGTACTTC.

The chain employs TRBV7-7 and TRBJ2-3; D is possibly TRBD2 (5 bases). Germline V lookup: CDR1 SSHAT, CDR2 FNYEAQ (reference sequence). The CDR3 has 15 amino acids. Trimming took 1 base from V and 3 from J, leaving 11 bases between them. The CDR3 reads CASSLGTSLTDTQYF. As DNA, the CDR3 is TGTGCCAGCAGCTTAGGTACTAGTCTGACAGATACGCAGTATTTT.

The genes are TRBV15 and TRBJ1-4; no clear D gene. The CDR3 is 17 amino acids. The germline V gene has CDR1 LNHNV and CDR2 YYDKDF (reference sequence). The ends were cut back, 3 bases at V and 1 base at J, with 15 bases in the middle. In DNA form, the CDR3 reads TGTGCCACCAGCAGTGAACGTTCAGGAATAACTAATGAAAAACTGTTTTTT. Amino acid sequence: CATSSERSGITNEKLFF.

The CDR3 region has the DNA TGTGCCAGCAGCCGCAGACAGACATTTAACAATGAGCAGTTCTTC. Residues: CASSRRQTFNNEQFF. The genes are TRBV5-8 and TRBJ2-1, with D perhaps matching TRBD1 (5 bases). Germline CDR1 is SGHTS and CDR2 is YDEGEE. This CDR3 spans 15 amino acids. Deletions cut 4 bases from V and 5 bases from J, with 16 bases between.

For the CDR3, the DNA is TGTGCCAGCAGCCTATGGCAGGGGGCGCGGATAGCAGATACGCAGTATTTT. It yields the protein CASSLWQGARIADTQYF. This chain links TRBV5-6 with TRBJ2-3; the match to TRBD1 covers 8 bases. The V gene end was trimmed by 4 bases and the J gene end by 4 bases; junction bases not matched to a gene: 14. CDR3 length equals 17 residues. The germline V gene encodes CDR1 SGHDT and CDR2 YYEEEE.

The table lists this clone with a few counts. The chain joins TRBV5-1 to TRBJ2-1; D unclear. V lost 0 bases and J 11 bases, leaving 9 bases between the germline ends. This CDR3 contains 12 residues. The germline V gene encodes CDR1 SGHRS and CDR2 YFSETQ. The CDR3 nucleotides are TGCGCCAGCAGCTTGGATCGAGCTCAGCAGTTCTTC. Translating gives CASSLDRAQQFF.

This chain connects TRBV27 to TRBJ1-6; tentatively, D is TRBD1 (5 bases). There are 15 residues in the CDR3. Germline CDR1 MNHEY, CDR2 SMNVEV (reference sequence). V was clipped by 3 bases and J by 1 base, with 7 bases between them. As DNA, the CDR3 is TGTGCCAGCAGTTTGAGGGGTTCCTATAATTCACCCCTCCACTTT. It encodes CASSLRGSYNSPLHF.

The rearrangement joins TRBV20-1 to TRBJ1-1; D remains unclear. This CDR3 has 11 amino acids. V lost 6 bases and J 2 bases, leaving 7 bases between the germline ends. Germline-derived CDR1 and CDR2 are DFQATT and SNEGSKA (reference sequence). CDR3 in DNA: TGCAGTGCCCAGCGAAACACTGAAGCTTTCTTT. This sequence encodes CSAQRNTEAFF.

The chain combines TRBV2 with TRBJ2-5; D gene unclear. The CDR3 contains 11 residues. Trimming pared 7 bases from V and 5 bases from J, leaving 8 bases between. CDR1 and CDR2 (germline): SNHLY, FYNNEI. Written as DNA, the CDR3 is TGTGCCAGCAATGGGCGGGAGACCCAGTACTTC. Its protein product is CASNGRETQYF.

The rearrangement uses TRBV28 and TRBJ1-2, with D possibly matching TRBD1 (5 bases). Trimming cost V 5 bases and J 4 bases, with 14 bases left between them. This CDR3 region has 14 residues. The germline gives CDR1 MDHEN, CDR2 SYDVKM. The CDR3 here is CASSLRQTSYGYTF. In DNA, the CDR3 is TGTGCCAGCAGTCTCAGACAGACGAGCTATGGCTACACCTTC.

V gene TRBV13 combines with J gene TRBJ1-1; D is unresolved. Trimming pared 5 bases from V and 8 bases from J, leaving 12 bases between. Germline-derived CDR1 and CDR2 are PRHDT and FYEKMQ (reference sequence). CDR3 length: 12 amino acids. CDR3 DNA sequence: TGTGCCAGCAGCCTCAAGACCCGGGAAGCTTTCTTT. As protein: CASSLKTREAFF.

This sequence joins TRBV5-1 and TRBJ1-1; 8 bases fit TRBD1. V was clipped by 5 bases and J by 3 bases; unmatched bases: 6. Germline V CDR1 and CDR2: SGHRS, YFSETQ. CDR3 length equals 14 residues. The CDR3 nucleotides are TGCGCCAGCAGTTTACAGGGGGTGGACACTGAAGCTTTCTTT. This encodes CASSLQGVDTEAFF.

A word on this clone: Germline and junction disagree at one end, which may indicate a read error. This rearrangement joins TRBV12-3 or TRBV12-4 to TRBJ2-1; D may match TRBD1 or TRBD2 (5 bases each). The CDR3 has 10 residues. CDR3 DNA sequence: TGTGCCAGCAGTCCCCCGGGGCCAGTCTTC. Encoded protein: CASSPPGPVF.

V gene TRBV24-1 combines with J gene TRBJ1-3; D gene uncertain. Germline CDR1 and CDR2: KGHDR and SFDVKD. Trimming left V 1 base short and J 1 base short, with 4 bases between. The CDR3 covers 14 residues. The CDR3 region is CATSDFGSGNTIYF. DNA for the CDR3: TGTGCCACCAGTGATTTTGGGTCTGGAAACACCATATATTTT.

The rearrangement links TRBV28 to TRBJ1-5; D call uncertain. Germline V lookup: CDR1 MDHEN, CDR2 SYDVKM. This CDR3 has 14 residues. V was cut by 6 bases and J by 2 bases, with 11 bases left in between. The CDR3 protein is CASRVVSGNQPQHF. CDR3 nucleotide sequence: TGTGCCAGCAGAGTCGTCTCGGGCAATCAGCCCCAGCATTTT.

V gene TRBV3-1 (or the pseudogene TRBV3-2) combines with J gene TRBJ1-1; D gene unclear. Germline values: CDR1 LGHDT, CDR2 YNNKEL (reference sequence). CDR3 size: 11 residues. Trimming shortened V by 7 bases and J by 2 bases, and 5 bases separated the two germline ends. Here the CDR3 reads CASTLNTEAFF. CDR3 nucleotide sequence: TGTGCCAGCACACTAAACACTGAAGCTTTCTTT.

The CDR3 loop is CASSPGGAGANVLTF. The DNA of the CDR3 is TGTGCCAGCAGTCCCGGGGGCGCTGGGGCCAACGTCCTGACTTTC. The V call is TRBV28, the J call TRBJ2-6; perhaps D is TRBD1 or TRBD2 (6 bases each). Germline values: CDR1 MDHEN, CDR2 SYDVKM. Trimming left V 5 bases short and J 2 bases short, with 10 bases between. The CDR3 has 15 amino acids. Variable domain in full (rest from reference TRBV28 and TRBJ2-6): DVKVTQSSRYLVKRTGEKVFLECVQDMDHENMFWYRQDPGLGLRLIYFSYDVKMKEKGDIPEGYSVSREKKERFSLILESASTNQTSMYLCASSPGGAGANVLTFGAGSRLTVL.

The genes are TRBV15 and TRBJ2-7, with D maybe TRBD1 (6 bases). The length of the CDR3 is 16 residues. Trimming stripped 3 bases from V and 5 bases from J, with 20 bases between. Per germline, CDR1 LNHNV and CDR2 YYDKDF (reference sequence). In DNA form, the CDR3 reads TGTGCCACCAGCAGCGGTTTCGGGAACAGGGTCAACGAGCAGTACTTC. Translating gives CATSSGFGNRVNEQYF.

The chain couples TRBV24-1 to TRBJ2-3; tentatively, D is TRBD1 (5 bases). V was shortened by 3 bases and J by 1 base, with 10 bases between the two germline ends. The CDR3 has 15 amino acids. Germline loops: CDR1 KGHDR, CDR2 SFDVKD. This CDR3 reads CATSDGARGTDTQYF. The DNA of the CDR3 is TGTGCCACCAGTGATGGGGCTAGGGGCACAGATACGCAGTATTTT.

V usage is TRBV24-1 and J usage is TRBJ2-3, with 10 bases aligning to TRBD2. Unmatched junction bases numbered 11, after V lost 5 bases and J lost 4 bases. Germline assignment: CDR1 KGHDR and CDR2 SFDVKD. CDR3 length equals 17 residues. CDR3 in DNA: TGTGCCACCAGTGGCCCGAGAGGGCTAGCGGGGGCAGATACGCAGTATTTT. Residues: CATSGPRGLAGADTQYF.

The V call is TRBV19, the J call TRBJ1-2; D unresolved. Deletions cut 3 bases from V and 8 bases from J, with 7 bases between. From germline, CDR1 is LNHDA and CDR2 SQIVND (reference sequence). This CDR3 spans 11 amino acids. In nucleotides, the CDR3 is TGTGCCAGTAGTATCGAGTACGGCTACACCTTC. This sequence encodes CASSIEYGYTF.